This paragraph reports one T cell receptor beta chain. What this receptor recognizes is not known. No clone much larger than this one lies a single base away; base qualities are absent. The data originate from a study of T cell clonotyping in hematopoietic cell transplantation (TCRdb year 2021). General notes on the study: Pretransplant recipient samples were obtained after cytoreduction. A total of 150 or so blood samples were gathered in the study from 30 to 40 consecutive transplant recipients along with their related donors. Recruitment of patients was conducted between 2015 and early 2017, and follow-up was continued until late 2020 or death.

From a lookup of the germline V gene, CDR1 and CDR2 are SGHRS and YFSETQ. Trimming leaves V shorter by 4 bases and J shorter by 5 bases, with the junction holding 8 bases beyond the gene matches. From the cysteine through the phenylalanine, the CDR3 covers 16 amino acids. The CDR3 DNA has 48 bases and is translated from base 1. The label giving this sample's time point can be read as: recipient sample about 28 days before transplant, after cytoreduction. Blood from recipients was drawn roughly 28 days before transplant, then again at days 30, 100 and 180 after transplant. Nuclei Lysis Solution was used to extract genomic DNA from fresh or cryopreserved unfractionated peripheral blood mononuclear cells. With the immunoSEQ assay, which is a bias-controlled multiplex PCR relying on V- and J-specific primers, TCR beta CDR3 regions were amplified from genomic DNA. In a second PCR step, a proprietary barcode and Illumina adapter sequences were attached to the CDR3 amplicons. CDR3 libraries were sequenced on an Illumina MiSeq instrument. For the original study's pipeline: immunoSEQ Analyzer 3.0 was used for export and quality control, with R Bioconductor and Immunarch used for downstream analyses. Only productive rearrangements within the normalized downsampled data set were used in the calculation of repertoire metrics. Clonotypes larger than 5 templates in the normalized cohort were defined as pathologically expanded. The Inverse Simpson Index served as the measure of repertoire diversity. To capture all clonotypes, the CMV-specificity analyses were run on the non-normalized data set. TCRdb obtained this table from immuneACCESS and retained in-frame rearrangements with V and J assigned. These tables miss some clones; where compared with another copy, unresolved V genes account for less than half of the shortfall, and the remainder is unexplained. D and trimming were read from the DNA, whereas the V and J calls and clone size are those reported in that table. In all, the sample holds approximately 80,000 clones, and almost 97% of those were seen once. Under 2% of the sample goes to the ten largest clones.

Findings and caveats that apply to the study as a whole: Donor and pretransplant recipient Inverse Simpson Index values predicted broader posttransplant TCR repertoire diversity. Just a small fraction of recipient repertoires overlapped with donor repertoires, and more than 95% appeared de novo at the given depth. Recipient TCR diversity fell after transplant, with pathologically expanded clonotypes rising progressively from day 30 to day 180. The sample size was limited, and CD4 and CD8 repertoire contributions could not be separated because cells were not sorted.

The clonotype originates from a woman aged 45-59 years with acute myeloid leukemia. Some clones in this sample may be carry-over from other donors' samples. The sequencing used peripheral blood mononuclear cells, collected before stem cell transplant. The chain employs TRBV5-1 and TRBJ2-5, with 13 junctional bases fitting TRBD2. The CDR3 protein: CASSPGTSGMGETQYF. The sequenced DNA is TGCGCCAGCAGCCCGGGGACTAGCGGGATGGGGGAGACCCAGTACTTC.